The T cell receptor (beta chain) under discussion was sequenced for a study of T cells after posttransplantation cyclophosphamide (dated by TCRdb to between 2015 and 2016). Regarding the research as a whole: The study tracked T cell repertoire reconstitution by TRB sequencing after myeloablative bone marrow transplantation using posttransplantation cyclophosphamide as GVHD prophylaxis. Blood from all 30 or so PTCy patients who had 1-year posttransplant specimens underwent TRB sequencing. Because TRA and TRB clonality correlated tightly in 8 to 10 samples, the subsequent TCR analyses were limited to TRB only. Public TRB sequences were searched against a database of over 3,500 sequences associated with responses to pathogens, tumor antigens, self-antigens and alloantigens. Up to about 3 additional blood samples from 2 to 5.2 years after transplant were also TRB-sequenced in 3 patients, as was pretransplant blood from 4 patients. Samples from 35 PTCy-treated patients and 16 related bone marrow donors of those patients were subjected to antigen receptor sequencing.

As encoded in the germline V gene, CDR1 is SGDLS while CDR2 is YYNGEE. Including cysteine and phenylalanine, the CDR3 has 15 amino acids. Here the CDR3 DNA is all that survives: 45 bases in frame from base 1. V and J lose 1 base and 2 bases, and a span of 9 bases separates them. Viable CD3+CD4+ or CD3+CD8+ cells that were CCR7+CD45RA+CD45RO-CD95-CD27+CD28+ were classified as naive T cells. Related bone marrow donors provided peripheral blood samples on the day of marrow donation. Peripheral blood and bone marrow mononuclear cells were isolated by Ficoll-Hypaque density centrifugation and were cryopreserved. Sorting of CD4+ and CD8+ T cells, including naive and memory subsets, was performed by FACS on a FACSAria II. TRB sequencing used genomic DNA with the immunoSEQ assay at survey resolution or the hsTCRB kit. As for the original processing: Initial read processing used immunoSEQ software, and repertoire analyses used the LymphoSeq R package. Clonality was calculated as 1 minus normalized Shannon entropy, and the Gini coefficient was also calculated for each TRB dataset. To infer phenotypes in unsorted samples, TRB sequences from sorted subsets of the recipient or donor were mapped onto unsorted samples from the same recipient. TCRdb mirrors the immuneACCESS table, restricted to in-frame sequences. Some clones are absent from its copies; in checked studies, under half trace to an unresolved V gene, and the reason for the others is unknown. That table gives V, J and clone size, and the DNA gave D and trimming. In this sample the table shows tens of thousands of clones, 91% of which occur a single time. The ten top clones hold approximately 0.098% of the sample.

Regarding this clone: It lacks a known antigen. No much larger clone exists at a distance of one base, and base qualities are not known.

The paper as a whole reports these results and caveats: Across the approximately 45 patients, TRB clonality was highly associated with recipient CMV seropositivity and CMV reactivation, and diversity with PTCy was similar to that in the CNI/methotrexate controls. The TRB repertoires of T cells infiltrating skin or GI tract showed only limited overlap with the TRB repertoires of T cells in blood. Donor-recipient similarity was low at 1-2 months but increased during the first year, and donor CD8+ memory clones often dominated later blood repertoires.

The receptor chain draws on TRBV9 and TRBJ2-2; the D gene assignment is ambiguous. This sequence originates from a man aged 25 to 40 in good health and a related stem cell transplant donor. The source material was naive CD4+ T cells sorted from blood. The CDR3 region: CASSVSPTNTGELFF. The nucleotides read TGTGCCAGCAGCGTATCCCCCACAAACACCGGGGAGCTGTTTTTT.